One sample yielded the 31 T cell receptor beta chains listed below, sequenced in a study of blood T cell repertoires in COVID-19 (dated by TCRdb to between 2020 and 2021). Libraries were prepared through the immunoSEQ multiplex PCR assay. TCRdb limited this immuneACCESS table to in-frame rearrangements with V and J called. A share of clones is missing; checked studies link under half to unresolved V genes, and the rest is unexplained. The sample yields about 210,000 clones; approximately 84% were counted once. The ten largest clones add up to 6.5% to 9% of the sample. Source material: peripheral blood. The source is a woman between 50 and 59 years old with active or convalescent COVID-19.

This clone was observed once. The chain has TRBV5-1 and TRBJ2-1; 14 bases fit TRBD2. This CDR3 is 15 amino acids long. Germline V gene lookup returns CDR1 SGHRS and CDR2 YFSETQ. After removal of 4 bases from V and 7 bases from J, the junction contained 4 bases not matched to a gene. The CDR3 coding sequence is TGCGCCAGCAGCGCGGGGACTAGCGGGAGTAATGAGCAGTTCTTC. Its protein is CASSAGTSGSNEQFF.

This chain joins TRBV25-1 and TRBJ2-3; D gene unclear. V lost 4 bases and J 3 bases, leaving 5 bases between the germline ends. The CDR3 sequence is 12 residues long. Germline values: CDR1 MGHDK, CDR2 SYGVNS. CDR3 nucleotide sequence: TGTGCCAGCAGTGTCGGGACAGATACGCAGTATTTT. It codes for CASSVGTDTQYF.

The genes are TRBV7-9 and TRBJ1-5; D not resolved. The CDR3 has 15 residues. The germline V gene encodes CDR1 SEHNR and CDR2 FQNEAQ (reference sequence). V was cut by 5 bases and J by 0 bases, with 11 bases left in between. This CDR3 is CASSDGQFSNQPQHF. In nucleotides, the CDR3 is TGTGCCAGCAGCGATGGGCAGTTTAGCAATCAGCCCCAGCATTTT.

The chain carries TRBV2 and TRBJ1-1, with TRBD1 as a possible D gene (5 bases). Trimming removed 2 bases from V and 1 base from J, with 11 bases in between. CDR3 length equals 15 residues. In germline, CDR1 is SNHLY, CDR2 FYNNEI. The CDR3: CASSEQGGPNTEAFF. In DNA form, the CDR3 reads TGTGCCAGCAGTGAACAGGGAGGACCGAACACTGAAGCTTTCTTT. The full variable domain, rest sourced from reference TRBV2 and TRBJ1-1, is EPEVTQTPSHQVTQMGQEVILRCVPISNHLYFYWYRQILGQKVEFLVSFYNNEISEKSEIFDDQFSVERPDGSNFTLKIRSTKLEDSAMYFCASSEQGGPNTEAFFGQGTRLTVV.

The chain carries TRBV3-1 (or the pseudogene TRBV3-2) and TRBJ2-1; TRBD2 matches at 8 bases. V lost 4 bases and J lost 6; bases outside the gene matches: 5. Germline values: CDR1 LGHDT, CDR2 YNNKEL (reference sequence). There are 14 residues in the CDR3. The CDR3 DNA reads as TGTGCCAGCAGCCCGGGACTAGTAGGCAATGAGCAGTTCTTC. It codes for CASSPGLVGNEQFF.

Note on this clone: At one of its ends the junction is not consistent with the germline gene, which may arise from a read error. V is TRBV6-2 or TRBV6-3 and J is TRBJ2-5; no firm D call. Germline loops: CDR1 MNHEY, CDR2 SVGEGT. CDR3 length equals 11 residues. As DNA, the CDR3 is TGTGCCAGCAGTTCCCCCCGTCTCAGTAACTTC. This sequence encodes CASSSPRLSNF.

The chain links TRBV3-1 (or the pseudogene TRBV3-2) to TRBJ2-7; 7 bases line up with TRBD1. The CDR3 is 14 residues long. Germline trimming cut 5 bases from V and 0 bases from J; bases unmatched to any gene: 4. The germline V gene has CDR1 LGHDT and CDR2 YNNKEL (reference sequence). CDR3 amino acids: CASSRDSRSYEQYF. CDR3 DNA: TGTGCCAGCAGCAGGGACAGTCGCTCCTACGAGCAGTACTTC.

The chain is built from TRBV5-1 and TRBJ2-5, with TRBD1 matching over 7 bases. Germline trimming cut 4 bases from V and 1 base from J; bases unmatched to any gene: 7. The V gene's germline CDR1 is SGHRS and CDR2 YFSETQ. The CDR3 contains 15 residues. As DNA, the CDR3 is TGCGCCAGCAGCCAAAGGGGGCTGGTCCAAGAGACCCAGTACTTC. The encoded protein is CASSQRGLVQETQYF.

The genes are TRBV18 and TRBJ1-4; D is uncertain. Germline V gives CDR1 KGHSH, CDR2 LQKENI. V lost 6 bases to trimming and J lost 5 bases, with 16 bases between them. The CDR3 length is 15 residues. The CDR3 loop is CASSRFGQKNEKLFF. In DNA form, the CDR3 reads TGTGCCAGCTCTCGGTTTGGGCAGAAAAATGAAAAACTGTTTTTT.

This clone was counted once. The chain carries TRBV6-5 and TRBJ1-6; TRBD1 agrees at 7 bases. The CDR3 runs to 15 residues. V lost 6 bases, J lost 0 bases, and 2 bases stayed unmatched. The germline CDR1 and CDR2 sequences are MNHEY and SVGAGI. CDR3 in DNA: TGTGCCAGCAGGGACAGGAGCTCCTATAATTCACCCCTCCACTTT. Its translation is CASRDRSSYNSPLHF.

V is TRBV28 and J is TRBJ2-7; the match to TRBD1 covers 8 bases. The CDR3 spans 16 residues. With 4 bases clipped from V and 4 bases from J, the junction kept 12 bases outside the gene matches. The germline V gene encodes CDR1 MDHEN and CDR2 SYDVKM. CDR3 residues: CASSSNTGQEWYEQYF. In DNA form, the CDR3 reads TGTGCCAGCAGTTCAAACACGGGACAGGAGTGGTACGAGCAGTACTTC.

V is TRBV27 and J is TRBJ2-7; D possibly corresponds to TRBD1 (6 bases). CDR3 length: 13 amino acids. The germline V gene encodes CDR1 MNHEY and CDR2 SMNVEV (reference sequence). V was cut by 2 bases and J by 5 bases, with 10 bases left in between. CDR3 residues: CASSLGRGDEQYV. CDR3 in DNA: TGTGCCAGCAGTTTAGGCAGGGGCGACGAGCAGTACGTC.

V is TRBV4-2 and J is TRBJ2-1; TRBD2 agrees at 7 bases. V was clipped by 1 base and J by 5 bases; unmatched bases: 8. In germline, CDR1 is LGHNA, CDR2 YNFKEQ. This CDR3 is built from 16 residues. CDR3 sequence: CASSQGGGSRNNEQFF. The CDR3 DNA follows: TGTGCCAGCAGCCAAGGGGGCGGGAGCCGGAACAATGAGCAGTTCTTC.

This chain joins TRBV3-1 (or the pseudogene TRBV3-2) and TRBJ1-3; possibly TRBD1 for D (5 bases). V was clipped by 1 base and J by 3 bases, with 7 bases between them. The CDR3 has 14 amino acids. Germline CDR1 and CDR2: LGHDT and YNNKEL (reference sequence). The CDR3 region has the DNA TGTGCCAGCAGCCAAGGCCAGGGTGGAAACACCATATATTTT. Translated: CASSQGQGGNTIYF.

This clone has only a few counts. The CDR3 DNA sequence: TGTGCCAGTAGTATCGGGACAGGGTCCTACGAGCAGTACGTC. Protein sequence: CASSIGTGSYEQYV. This chain joins TRBV19 and TRBJ2-7; 9 nucleotides line up with TRBD1. Germline V gene lookup returns CDR1 LNHDA and CDR2 SQIVND (reference sequence). The CDR3 consists of 14 residues. Germline trimming cut 3 bases from V and 1 base from J; bases unmatched to any gene: 1.

CDR3 nucleotides: TGTGCCAGCAGGCTGGAGACTAACTATGGCTACACCTTC. This encodes CASRLETNYGYTF. The chain uses TRBV2 and TRBJ1-2; no clear D. The V end lost 6 bases, the J end lost 0 bases, and 8 bases lay between the germline ends. The CDR3 length is 13 residues. The germline V gene has CDR1 SNHLY and CDR2 FYNNEI. The whole variable domain, remainder taken from reference TRBV2 and TRBJ1-2, is EPEVTQTPSHQVTQMGQEVILRCVPISNHLYFYWYRQILGQKVEFLVSFYNNEISEKSEIFDDQFSVERPDGSNFTLKIRSTKLEDSAMYFCASRLETNYGYTFGSGTRLTVV.

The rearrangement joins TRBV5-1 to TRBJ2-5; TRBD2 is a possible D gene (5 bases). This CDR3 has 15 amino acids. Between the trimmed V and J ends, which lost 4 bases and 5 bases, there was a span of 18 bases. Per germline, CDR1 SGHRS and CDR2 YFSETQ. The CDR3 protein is CASSRSPTRGETQYF. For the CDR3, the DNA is TGCGCCAGCAGCCGATCCCCCACTAGAGGGGAGACCCAGTACTTC.

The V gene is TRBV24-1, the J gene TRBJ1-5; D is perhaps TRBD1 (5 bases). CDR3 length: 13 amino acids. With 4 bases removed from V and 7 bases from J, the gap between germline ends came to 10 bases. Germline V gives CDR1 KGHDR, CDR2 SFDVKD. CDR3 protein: CATSEPGNQPQHF. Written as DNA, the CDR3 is TGTGCCACCAGTGAGCCAGGGAACCAGCCCCAGCATTTT.

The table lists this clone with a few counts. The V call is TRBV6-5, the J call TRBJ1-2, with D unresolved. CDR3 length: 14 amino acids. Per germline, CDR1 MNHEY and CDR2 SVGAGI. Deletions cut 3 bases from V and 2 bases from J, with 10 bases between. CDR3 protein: CASSYRVLNYGYTF. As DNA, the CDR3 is TGTGCCAGCAGTTATCGGGTTTTGAACTATGGCTACACCTTC.

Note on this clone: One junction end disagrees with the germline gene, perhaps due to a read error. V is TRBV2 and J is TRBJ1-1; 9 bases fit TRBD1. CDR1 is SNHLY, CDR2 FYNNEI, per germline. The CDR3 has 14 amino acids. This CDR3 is CAGRGDREYTEAFF. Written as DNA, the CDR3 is TGTGCCGGCAGAGGGGACAGGGAGTACACTGAAGCTTTCTTT.

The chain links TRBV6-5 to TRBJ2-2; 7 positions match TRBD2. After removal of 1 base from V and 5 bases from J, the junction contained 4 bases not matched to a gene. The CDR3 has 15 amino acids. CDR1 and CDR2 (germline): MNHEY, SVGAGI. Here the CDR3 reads CASSYWGGETGELFF. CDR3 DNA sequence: TGTGCCAGCAGTTACTGGGGGGGAGAAACCGGGGAGCTGTTTTTT.

CDR3 in amino acids: CASSPPGSGNQPQHF. CDR3 bases: TGTGCCAGCAGTCCGCCAGGGTCGGGCAATCAGCCCCAGCATTTT. The V and J genes are TRBV2 and TRBJ1-5; D perhaps matches TRBD1 (5 bases). The CDR3 sequence is 15 residues long. Trimming pared 5 bases from V and 2 bases from J, leaving 13 bases between. In germline, CDR1 is SNHLY, CDR2 FYNNEI.

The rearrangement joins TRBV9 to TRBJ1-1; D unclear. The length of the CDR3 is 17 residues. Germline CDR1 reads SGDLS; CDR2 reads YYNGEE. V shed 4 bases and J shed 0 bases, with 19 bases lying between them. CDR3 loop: CASSFPGENPMNTEAFF. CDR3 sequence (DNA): TGTGCCAGCAGCTTCCCCGGAGAGAATCCAATGAACACTGAAGCTTTCTTT.

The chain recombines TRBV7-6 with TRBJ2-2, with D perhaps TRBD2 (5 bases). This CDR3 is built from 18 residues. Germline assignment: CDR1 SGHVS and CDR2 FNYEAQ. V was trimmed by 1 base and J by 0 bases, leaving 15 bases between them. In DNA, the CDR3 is TGTGCCAGCAGCTTAGATTTGGGAGAACGCGCGAACACCGGGGAGCTGTTTTTT. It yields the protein CASSLDLGERANTGELFF.

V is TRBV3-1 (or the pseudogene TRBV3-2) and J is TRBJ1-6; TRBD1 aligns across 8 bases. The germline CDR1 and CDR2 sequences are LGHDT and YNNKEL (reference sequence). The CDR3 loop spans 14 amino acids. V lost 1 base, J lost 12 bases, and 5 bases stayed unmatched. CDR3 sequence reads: CASSQAITGGPLHF. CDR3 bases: TGTGCCAGCAGCCAAGCCATAACAGGGGGACCCCTCCACTTT.

The CDR3 coding sequence is TGCGCCAGCAGCGTGGGGGCGAGTAGTCAGCCCCAGCATTTT. Translating it yields CASSVGASSQPQHF. The chain employs TRBV5-1 and TRBJ1-5, with D tentatively TRBD1 (6 bases). V lost 4 bases and J lost 6, with 14 bases in between. CDR3 length: 14 amino acids. Germline-derived CDR1 and CDR2 are SGHRS and YFSETQ.

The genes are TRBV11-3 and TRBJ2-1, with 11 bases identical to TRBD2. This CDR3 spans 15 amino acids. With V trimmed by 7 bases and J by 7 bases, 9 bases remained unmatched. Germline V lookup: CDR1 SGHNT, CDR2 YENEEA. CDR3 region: CASTPAGLAENEQFF. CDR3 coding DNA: TGTGCCAGCACCCCGGCGGGACTAGCGGAAAATGAGCAGTTCTTC.

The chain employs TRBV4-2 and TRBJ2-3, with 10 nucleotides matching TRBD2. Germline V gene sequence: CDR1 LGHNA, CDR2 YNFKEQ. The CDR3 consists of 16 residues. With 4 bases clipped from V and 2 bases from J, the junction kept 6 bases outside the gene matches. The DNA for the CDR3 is TGTGCCAGCAGCCGCTTTAGCGGGGGGTACACAGATACGCAGTATTTT. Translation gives CASSRFSGGYTDTQYF.

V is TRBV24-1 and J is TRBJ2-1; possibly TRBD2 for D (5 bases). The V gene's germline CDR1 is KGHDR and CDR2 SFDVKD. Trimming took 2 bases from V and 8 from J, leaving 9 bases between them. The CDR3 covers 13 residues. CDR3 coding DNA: TGTGCCACCAGTGATTCATCGAGGGATGAGCAGTTCTTC. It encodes CATSDSSRDEQFF.

CDR3 region: CASSSGMNTEAFF. Written as DNA, the CDR3 is TGTGCCAGCAGTTCCGGGATGAACACTGAAGCTTTCTTT. The genes are TRBV27 and TRBJ1-1; no firm D call. V lost 4 bases and J lost 0, with 6 bases in between. The CDR3 sequence is 13 residues long. Germline V lookup: CDR1 MNHEY, CDR2 SMNVEV (reference sequence).

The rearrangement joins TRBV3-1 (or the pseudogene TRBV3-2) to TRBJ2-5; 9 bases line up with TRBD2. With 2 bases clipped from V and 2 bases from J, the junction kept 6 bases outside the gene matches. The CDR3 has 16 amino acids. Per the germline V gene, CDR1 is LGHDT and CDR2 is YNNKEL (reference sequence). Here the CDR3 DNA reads TGTGCCAGCAGCCAATCCCGGCTAGCGGGGCAAGAGACCCAGTACTTC. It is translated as CASSQSRLAGQETQYF.